The 32 T cell receptor beta chains below come from one sample, sequenced in a study of OX40 agonist ivuxolimab in advanced cancers. The table came from immunoSEQ multiplex PCR; TCRdb's copy has only in-frame clones and leaves some out. The sample contains 50,000 to 65,000 clones, about 81% of which appear only once. The sequences come from CD4+ or CD8+ T cells sorted from blood, collected in a trial of the OX40 agonist ivuxolimab. The source of these receptors is an adult with an advanced solid tumor such as melanoma, head and neck, liver or kidney cancer.

The CDR3, as DNA: TGCGCCAGCAGCCCACAAGGGGACATCTCCACAGATACGCAGTATTTT. It is translated as CASSPQGDISTDTQYF. The chain employs TRBV5-1 and TRBJ2-3; D is possibly TRBD1 (6 bases). This CDR3 has 16 amino acids. Trimming pared 4 bases from V and 2 bases from J, leaving 17 bases between. Germline V lookup: CDR1 SGHRS, CDR2 YFSETQ.

The J gene is TRBJ2-1, the V gene TRBV7-9, with 7 nucleotides matching TRBD1. Germline V gene data show CDR1 as SEHNR and CDR2 as FQNEAQ (reference sequence). This CDR3 contains 16 residues. J was trimmed by 4 bases and V by 5 bases; bases with no gene match: 11. The CDR3 spells CASSHIRAGGYNEQFF. The CDR3 DNA is TGTGCCAGCAGCCACATCCGCGCAGGGGGTTACAATGAGCAGTTCTTC.

CDR3 protein: CASSPGGSSYEQYF. The CDR3 DNA reads TGTGCCAGCAGCCCAGGAGGTAGCTCCTACGAGCAGTACTTC. This chain joins TRBV7-2 and TRBJ2-7; TRBD2 might be the D (5 bases). CDR3 length equals 14 residues. V was clipped by 5 bases and J by 0 bases, with 11 bases between them. CDR1 and CDR2 from the germline V gene are SGHTA and FQGNSA.

This chain connects TRBV5-4 to TRBJ2-3, with D possibly matching TRBD2 (6 bases). Germline V gene data show CDR1 as SGHNT and CDR2 as YYREEE (reference sequence). The CDR3 extends over 15 amino acids. V was clipped by 0 bases and J by 10 bases, with 18 bases between them. DNA of the CDR3: TGTGCCAGCAGCTTGGACAGAGGGTCGACTAGGCCGCAGTATTTT. Translating it yields CASSLDRGSTRPQYF.

The chain carries TRBV12-5 and TRBJ1-4; D unclear. Germline V gene lookup returns CDR1 LGHNT and CDR2 FRNRAP. V dropped 5 bases and J dropped 8 bases, with 12 bases sitting between them. The CDR3 runs 13 residues. The CDR3 here is CASGLAEREKLFF. CDR3 in DNA: TGTGCTAGTGGTCTCGCGGAGAGGGAAAAACTGTTTTTT.

V and J are TRBV5-1 and TRBJ1-2; 7 bases map to TRBD1. This CDR3 is built from 13 residues. The ends lost 0 bases at V and 8 bases at J; junction bases unmatched: 4. Germline V gene lookup returns CDR1 SGHRS and CDR2 YFSETQ. CDR3 coding DNA: TGCGCCAGCAGCTTGGTATTAGGGGGCGGCTACACCTTC. Translating it yields CASSLVLGGGYTF.

The rearrangement joins TRBV9 to TRBJ2-2; the D is unclear. CDR1 and CDR2 (germline): SGDLS, YYNGEE. The CDR3 has 13 residues. Trimming cost V 4 bases and J 4 bases, with 8 bases left between them. CDR3 nucleotides: TGTGCCAGCAGCACAGCGACCACCGGGGAGCTGTTTTTT. Encoded protein: CASSTATTGELFF.

The chain combines TRBV18 with TRBJ1-3; D not certain. Deletions cut 1 base from V and 4 bases from J, with 14 bases between. Germline V lookup: CDR1 KGHSH, CDR2 LQKENI. The CDR3 length is 16 residues. The CDR3 DNA sequence: TGTGCCAGCTCACCACAAGGTGGAGGCTCCGGAAACACCATATATTTT. It translates to CASSPQGGGSGNTIYF.

The chain recombines TRBV5-1 with TRBJ1-6; 7 bases align to TRBD1. From germline, CDR1 is SGHRS and CDR2 YFSETQ. This CDR3 is 16 amino acids long. The ends lost 4 bases at V and 7 bases at J; junction bases unmatched: 11. The CDR3 DNA follows: TGCGCCAGCAGCGGGACGGGACAGTTGACAAATTCACCCCTCCACTTT. This encodes CASSGTGQLTNSPLHF.

The chain employs TRBV7-9 and TRBJ2-6; D possibly corresponds to TRBD1 (5 bases). The germline gives CDR1 SEHNR, CDR2 FQNEAQ (reference sequence). This CDR3 contains 14 residues. Trimming removed 10 bases from V and 4 bases from J, with 14 bases in between. CDR3 DNA: TGTGCCACCTCTCAGGGCCGAGGGGCCAACGTCCTGACTTTC. Its protein product is CATSQGRGANVLTF.

This chain uses TRBV9 with TRBJ1-3; tentative D call: TRBD1 (6 bases). Trimming removed 0 bases at V and 12 bases at J, with 22 bases between. The CDR3 contains 16 residues. Germline-derived CDR1 and CDR2 are SGDLS and YYNGEE. CDR3 amino acids: CASSVGGGGAATGIYF. CDR3 DNA sequence: TGTGCCAGCAGCGTAGGTGGAGGGGGTGCCGCGACAGGCATATATTTT.

The genes are TRBV7-6 and TRBJ2-7, with D possibly being TRBD1 or TRBD2 (5 bases each). The germline gives CDR1 SGHVS, CDR2 FNYEAQ. V lost 5 bases and J 2 bases, leaving 19 bases between the germline ends. CDR3 length: 16 residues. The CDR3 DNA reads TGTGCCAGCAGCGCGGGCGGGCAGGGCAGGACCTACGAGCAGTACTTC. Translation: CASSAGGQGRTYEQYF.

The rearrangement uses TRBV18 and TRBJ1-5; D might be TRBD1 (5 bases). CDR1 KGHSH and CDR2 LQKENI come from the germline V gene. V was pared by 3 bases and J by 0 bases, with 6 bases between. This CDR3 has 14 residues. The DNA of the CDR3 is TGTGCCAGCTCACCCGGGGGTAGCAATCAGCCCCAGCATTTT. Protein product: CASSPGGSNQPQHF.

This chain joins TRBV2 and TRBJ1-5; D is perhaps TRBD1 (6 bases). The germline gives CDR1 SNHLY, CDR2 FYNNEI. This CDR3 comprises 13 residues. The V end was cut by 7 bases, the J end by 7 bases, with 14 bases between. This CDR3 is CASTLQGGQPQHF. DNA for the CDR3: TGTGCCAGCACCCTACAGGGCGGACAGCCCCAGCATTTT.

The chain is built from TRBV6-5 and TRBJ2-5; 9 positions agree with TRBD2. This CDR3 is built from 14 residues. CDR1 and CDR2 from the germline V gene are MNHEY and SVGAGI. J gave up 4 bases and V 7 bases, and 7 bases lay outside the gene matches. The CDR3: CASTRLAGVETQYF. Here the CDR3 DNA reads TGTGCCAGCACCAGATTAGCGGGGGTAGAGACCCAGTACTTC.

The CDR3 is CASSLGDSRNEAFF. CDR3 sequence (DNA): TGTGCCAGCAGCCTCGGGGATTCGCGGAATGAAGCTTTCTTT. The rearrangement joins TRBV7-9 to TRBJ1-1; D not resolved. Per the germline V gene, CDR1 is SEHNR and CDR2 is FQNEAQ (reference sequence). Trimming left V 5 bases short and J 7 bases short, with 17 bases between. The CDR3 runs 14 residues.

This clone appeared once. V gene TRBV5-1 combines with J gene TRBJ1-2; tentative D call: TRBD1 (5 bases). This CDR3 is built from 17 residues. The ends were cut back, 4 bases at V and 0 bases at J, with 19 bases in the middle. Germline V gene lookup returns CDR1 SGHRS and CDR2 YFSETQ. The CDR3: CASSPTWTQGANYGYTF. In DNA, the CDR3 is TGCGCCAGCAGCCCGACTTGGACGCAGGGCGCTAACTATGGCTACACCTTC.

By sample share, this clone is medium-sized. CDR3 sequence: CASSTYLGQGYEQYF. CDR3 nucleotides: TGTGCCAGCAGCACATACCTGGGACAGGGGTACGAGCAGTACTTC. This chain connects TRBV11-2 to TRBJ2-7, with TRBD1 identical over 10 bases. The germline gives CDR1 SGHAT, CDR2 FQNNGV. After removal of 5 bases from V and 4 bases from J, the junction contained 8 bases not matched to a gene. The CDR3 spans 15 residues.

This clone was picked up a small number of times. J is TRBJ1-6 and V is TRBV21-1. TRBV21-1 is noted as a pseudogene. The CDR3 loop spans 20 amino acids. The CDR3 region is CASSRKGGVEESSYNSPLHF. The DNA for the CDR3 is TGTGCCAGCAGCAGAAAAGGGGGGGTGGAGGAGAGCTCCTATAATTCACCCCTCCACTTT.

This clone has only a few counts. The J gene is TRBJ2-3, the V gene TRBV6-1; TRBD2 matches 8 bases. The CDR3 is 15 amino acids. V lost 5 bases and J lost 6; bases outside the gene matches: 10. In germline, CDR1 is MNHNS, CDR2 SASEGT. The CDR3 loop is CASSNVRGGDDTQYF. CDR3 in DNA: TGTGCCAGCAGTAACGTCCGGGGGGGCGACGATACGCAGTATTTT.

The chain employs TRBV27 and TRBJ1-5; no firm D call. This CDR3 region has 13 residues. V was cut by 6 bases and J by 3 bases, with 9 bases left in between. Germline CDR1 reads MNHEY; CDR2 reads SMNVEV (reference sequence). CDR3 DNA sequence: TGTGCCAGCAGCAAGAGGGACAATCAGCCCCAGCATTTT. Amino acids: CASSKRDNQPQHF.

The genes are TRBV7-9 and TRBJ2-6; TRBD1 or TRBD2 may be the D gene (5 bases each). Deletions cut 1 base from V and 2 bases from J, with 9 bases between. CDR1 is SEHNR, CDR2 FQNEAQ, per germline (reference sequence). CDR3 size: 16 residues. Written as DNA, the CDR3 is TGTGCCAGCAGCTTAGTTGGGGGTACTGGGGCCAACGTCCTGACTTTC. The encoded protein is CASSLVGGTGANVLTF.

The V call is TRBV18, the J call TRBJ2-5, with TRBD1 identical over 9 bases. The J call could be wrong; TRBJ2-7 is a better fit for the DNA end. This CDR3 has 13 residues. Per the germline V gene, CDR1 is KGHSH and CDR2 is LQKENI. The CDR3 region has the DNA TGTGCCAGCTCACCGGGACAGGGTGCCGAGCAGTACTTC. It yields the protein CASSPGQGAEQYF.

The chain recombines TRBV6-5 with TRBJ2-7; D might be TRBD1 or TRBD2, each matching 5 bases. V was clipped by 5 bases and J by 5 bases, with 10 bases between them. Germline assignment: CDR1 MNHEY and CDR2 SVGAGI. This CDR3 spans 12 amino acids. CDR3 sequence: CASSPGPDEQYF. In DNA form, the CDR3 reads TGTGCCAGCAGTCCGGGGCCGGACGAGCAGTACTTC.

This clone has only a few counts. The chain employs TRBV5-1 and TRBJ2-5; TRBD1 agrees at 10 bases. J lost 5 bases, V lost 5 bases, and 6 bases had no gene match. CDR1 is SGHRS, CDR2 YFSETQ, per germline. The CDR3 length is 14 residues. CDR3 in amino acids: CASRLGTGVETQYF. The CDR3 DNA sequence: TGCGCCAGCAGGCTTGGGACAGGGGTGGAGACCCAGTACTTC.

The chain employs TRBV5-1 and TRBJ2-2, with D possibly TRBD1 on 6 matching bases. This CDR3 region has 14 residues. Trimming took 2 bases from V and 5 from J, leaving 10 bases between them. Looked up from germline, CDR1 is SGHRS and CDR2 is YFSETQ. The CDR3 sequence: CASSFPDSTGELFF. CDR3 nucleotides: TGCGCCAGCAGCTTCCCGGACAGTACCGGGGAGCTGTTTTTT.

This chain connects TRBV11-1 to TRBJ2-7; D is unclear. The germline V gene has CDR1 SGHAT and CDR2 FQDESV (reference sequence). Trimming left V 3 bases short and J 1 base short, with 7 bases between. This CDR3 is 13 amino acids long. Written as DNA, the CDR3 is TGTGCCAGCAGCTTCTTATCTTCCTACGAGCAGTACTTC. This encodes CASSFLSSYEQYF. The variable domain in full, completed from reference TRBV11-1 and TRBJ2-7, reads EAEVAQSPRYKITEKSQAVAFWCDPISGHATLYWYRQILGQGPELLVQFQDESVVDDSQLPKDRFSAERLKGVDSTLKIQPAELGDSAMYLCASSFLSSYEQYFGPGTRLTVT.

The CDR3 reads CAISVQGNEQYF. Written as DNA, the CDR3 is TGTGCCATCAGTGTTCAGGGGAACGAGCAGTACTTC. The chain links TRBV10-3 to TRBJ2-7, with D possibly being TRBD1 (6 bases). Deletions cut 4 bases from V and 5 bases from J, with 9 bases between. Germline-derived CDR1 and CDR2 are ENHRY and SYGVKD. This CDR3 has 12 amino acids.

The chain carries TRBV2 and TRBJ1-2; the D is unclear. The CDR3 runs to 14 residues. Trimming cost V 1 base and J 7 bases, with 13 bases left between them. Per germline, CDR1 SNHLY and CDR2 FYNNEI. The CDR3 reads CASSEGAGLGGYTF. In DNA, the CDR3 is TGTGCCAGCAGTGAAGGGGCGGGGTTGGGTGGCTACACCTTC. Looking up the rest from reference TRBV2 and TRBJ1-2 gives the full variable domain: EPEVTQTPSHQVTQMGQEVILRCVPISNHLYFYWYRQILGQKVEFLVSFYNNEISEKSEIFDDQFSVERPDGSNFTLKIRSTKLEDSAMYFCASSEGAGLGGYTFGSGTRLTVV.

Concerning this clone itself: The same CDR3 arises from other DNA sequences in this sample as well. This chain uses TRBV11-3 with TRBJ2-7; 9 bases match TRBD1. This CDR3 is 14 amino acids long. V shed 6 bases, J shed 3 bases, and the junction held 6 bases outside the gene matches. Germline V CDR1 and CDR2: SGHNT, YENEEA. The CDR3 sequence: CASSLGDRDYEQYF. CDR3 DNA sequence: TGTGCCAGCAGTTTGGGGGACAGGGACTACGAGCAGTACTTC.

The chain links TRBV13 to TRBJ1-4, with D maybe TRBD1 (6 bases). Trimming cost V 1 base and J 4 bases, with 10 bases left between them. The V gene's germline CDR1 is PRHDT and CDR2 FYEKMQ (reference sequence). This CDR3 comprises 15 residues. The CDR3 DNA is TGTGCCAGCAGCTTAGTCAGGGGATTTAATGAAAAACTGTTTTTT. This gives the protein CASSLVRGFNEKLFF.

This chain joins TRBV18 and TRBJ1-3; 9 nucleotides align to TRBD1. The CDR3 has 15 residues. CDR1 and CDR2 from the germline V gene are KGHSH and LQKENI. Trimming at V came to 3 bases and at J to 1 base, leaving 1 base not matched to a gene. This CDR3 is CASSPTGGSGNTIYF. CDR3 bases: TGTGCCAGCTCACCGACAGGGGGATCTGGAAACACCATATATTTT.